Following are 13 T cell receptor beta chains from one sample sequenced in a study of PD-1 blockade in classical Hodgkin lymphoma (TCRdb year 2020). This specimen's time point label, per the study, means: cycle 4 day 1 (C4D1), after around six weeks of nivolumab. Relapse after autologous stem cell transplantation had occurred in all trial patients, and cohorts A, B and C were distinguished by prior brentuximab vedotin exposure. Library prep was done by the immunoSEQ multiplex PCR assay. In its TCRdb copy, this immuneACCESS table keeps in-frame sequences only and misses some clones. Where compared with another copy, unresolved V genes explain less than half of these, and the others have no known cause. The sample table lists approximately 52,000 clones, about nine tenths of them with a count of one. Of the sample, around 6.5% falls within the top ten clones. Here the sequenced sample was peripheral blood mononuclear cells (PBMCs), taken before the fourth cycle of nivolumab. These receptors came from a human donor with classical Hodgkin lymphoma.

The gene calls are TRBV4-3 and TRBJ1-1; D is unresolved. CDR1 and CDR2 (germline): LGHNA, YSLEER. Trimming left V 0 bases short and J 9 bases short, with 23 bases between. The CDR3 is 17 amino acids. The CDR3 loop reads CASSQELLVRPGTQAFF. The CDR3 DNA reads TGCGCCAGCAGCCAAGAACTTCTTGTCAGGCCTGGAACCCAAGCTTTCTTT.

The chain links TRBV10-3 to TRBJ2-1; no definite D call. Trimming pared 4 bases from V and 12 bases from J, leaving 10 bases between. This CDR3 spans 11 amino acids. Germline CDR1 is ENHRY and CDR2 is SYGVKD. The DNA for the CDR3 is TGTGCCATCAGTGGTGGGATACGGCAGTTCTTC. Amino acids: CAISGGIRQFF.

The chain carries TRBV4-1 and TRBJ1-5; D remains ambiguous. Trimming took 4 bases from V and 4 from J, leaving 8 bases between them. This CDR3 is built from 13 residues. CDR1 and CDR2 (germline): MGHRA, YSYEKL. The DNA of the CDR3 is TGCGCCAGCAGCCTAAGATTTAATCAGCCCCAGCATTTT. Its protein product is CASSLRFNQPQHF.

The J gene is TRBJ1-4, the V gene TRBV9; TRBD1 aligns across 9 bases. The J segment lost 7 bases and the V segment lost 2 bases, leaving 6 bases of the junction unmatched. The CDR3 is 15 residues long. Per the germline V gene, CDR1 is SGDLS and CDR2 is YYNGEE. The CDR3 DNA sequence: TGTGCCAGCAGCGTCACAGGGGGCGATGGTGAAAAACTGTTTTTT. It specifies CASSVTGGDGEKLFF.

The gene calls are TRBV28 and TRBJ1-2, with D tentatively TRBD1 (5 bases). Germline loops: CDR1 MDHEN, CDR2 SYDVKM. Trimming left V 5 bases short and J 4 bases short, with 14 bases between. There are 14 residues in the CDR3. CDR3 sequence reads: CASSNRGFGYGYTF. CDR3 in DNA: TGTGCCAGCAGTAATAGGGGTTTTGGCTATGGCTACACCTTC.

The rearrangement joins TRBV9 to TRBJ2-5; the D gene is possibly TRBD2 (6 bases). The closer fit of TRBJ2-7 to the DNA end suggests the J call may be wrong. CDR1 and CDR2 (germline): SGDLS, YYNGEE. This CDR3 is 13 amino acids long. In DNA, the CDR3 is TGTGCCAGCAGCGTAGGCGGGACCTACGAGCAGTACTTC. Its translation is CASSVGGTYEQYF.

The CDR3, as DNA: TGTGCCAGCAGGTGGGGCGGAGGGAGAGGAACTGAAGCTTTCTTT. Translation: CASRWGGGRGTEAFF. V usage is TRBV5-5 and J usage is TRBJ1-1; TRBD1 might be the D (5 bases). Per the germline V gene, CDR1 is SGHKS and CDR2 is YYEKEE (reference sequence). V was shortened by 5 bases and J by 5 bases, with 19 bases between the two germline ends. The CDR3 covers 15 residues.

The CDR3 here is CASNVGLAGEGGEQYF. DNA for the CDR3: TGTGCCAGCAACGTAGGACTAGCGGGAGAGGGTGGCGAGCAGTACTTC. The rearrangement links TRBV11-2 to TRBJ2-7; 13 nucleotides match TRBD2. Germline CDR1 SGHAT, CDR2 FQNNGV. The trim removed 7 bases at V and 6 bases at J, leaving 12 bases unmatched. CDR3 length equals 16 residues.

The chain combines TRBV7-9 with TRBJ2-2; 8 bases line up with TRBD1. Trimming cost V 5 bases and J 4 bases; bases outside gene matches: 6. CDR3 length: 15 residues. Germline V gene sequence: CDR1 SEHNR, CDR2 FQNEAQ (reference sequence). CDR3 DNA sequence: TGTGCCAGCAGCCTTAGGACAGGGTTCACCGGGGAGCTGTTTTTT. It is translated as CASSLRTGFTGELFF. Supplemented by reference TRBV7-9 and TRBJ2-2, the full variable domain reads DTGVSQNPRHKITKRGQNVTFRCDPISEHNRLYWYRQTLGQGPEFLTYFQNEAQLEKSRLLSDRFSAERPKGSFSTLEIQRTEQGDSAMYLCASSLRTGFTGELFFGEGSRLTVL.

This CDR3 reads CASRYAYEQYF. The DNA for the CDR3 is TGTGCCAGCAGGTACGCCTACGAGCAGTACTTC. V is TRBV28 and J is TRBJ2-7; no clear D gene. Germline V gene lookup returns CDR1 MDHEN and CDR2 SYDVKM. Trimming stripped 6 bases from V and 2 bases from J, with 5 bases between. The CDR3 covers 11 residues.

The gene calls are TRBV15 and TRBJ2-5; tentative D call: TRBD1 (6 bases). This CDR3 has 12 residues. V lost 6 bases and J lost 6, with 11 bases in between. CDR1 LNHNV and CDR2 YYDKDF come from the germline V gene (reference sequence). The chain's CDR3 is CATRDSGKTQYF. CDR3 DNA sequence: TGTGCCACCAGGGACAGCGGCAAGACCCAGTACTTC.

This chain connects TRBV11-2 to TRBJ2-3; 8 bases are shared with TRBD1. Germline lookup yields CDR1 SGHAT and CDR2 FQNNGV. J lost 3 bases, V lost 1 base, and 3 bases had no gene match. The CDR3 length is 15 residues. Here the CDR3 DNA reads TGTGCCAGCAGCTTAGGGACAGGGAATACAGATACGCAGTATTTT. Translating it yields CASSLGTGNTDTQYF.

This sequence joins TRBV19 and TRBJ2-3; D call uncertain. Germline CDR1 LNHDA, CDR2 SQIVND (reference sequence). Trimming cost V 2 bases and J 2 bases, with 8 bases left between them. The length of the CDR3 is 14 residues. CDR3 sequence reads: CASSILQTTDTQYF. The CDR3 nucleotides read TGTGCCAGTAGTATACTGCAGACCACAGATACGCAGTATTTT.